The 14 T cell receptor beta chains below all came from one sample that was sequenced in a study of T cells in Graves' hyperthyroidism and ophthalmopathy. Amplified regions were TCR beta CDR3 sequences from RNA transcripts. Primed by the HTBI set, a first-round RT-PCR was run on the TCR CDR3. TCRdb recomputed calls from the multiplex PCR reads with MiXCR, one row per CDR3 protein. The sample contains almost 50,000 distinct CDR3 sequences, less than 65% of which appear only once. Material: peripheral blood or thyroid tissue (not recorded which). The source of these receptors is a man between 18 and 29 years old with Graves' hyperthyroidism.

This clonotype showed up many times. V is TRBV5-4 and J is TRBJ2-5, with 7 bases lining up with TRBD1. Germline V CDR1 and CDR2: SGHNT, YYREEE (reference sequence). The CDR3 totals 16 residues. The junction had 6 bases not matched to a gene; V was cut back by 0 bases and J by 1 base. In DNA form, the CDR3 reads TGTGCCAGCAGCTTGGTTGGGACAGTCCCCCAAGAGACCCAGTACTTC. It translates to CASSLVGTVPQETQYF.

The chain has TRBV7-2 and TRBJ2-2, with TRBD2 matching 12 bases. The CDR3 runs to 15 residues. V trimming: 5 bases; J trimming: 6 bases; junction bases outside the gene matches: 4. Germline values: CDR1 SGHTA, CDR2 FQGNSA. CDR3 residues: CASSQGLAGPGELFF. The CDR3 DNA reads TGTGCCAGCAGCCAAGGACTAGCGGGGCCCGGGGAGCTGTTTTTT. The variable domain in full, with the rest retrieved from reference TRBV7-2 and TRBJ2-2, is GAGVSQSPSNKVTEKGKDVELRCDPISGHTALYWYRQSLGQGLEFLIYFQGNSAPDKSGLPSDRFSAERTGGSVSTLTIQRTQQEDSAVYLCASSQGLAGPGELFFGEGSRLTVL.

In regard to this clonotype: This may come from a read error, since a much larger clone is one base off. The CDR3 does not end in the conserved phenylalanine or tryptophan, so this is likely a read error. The CDR3: CASIYRNTGELFL. CDR3 nucleotides: TGTGCCAGCATTTACAGGAACACCGGGGAGCTGTTTCTT. The rearrangement uses TRBV6-2 or TRBV6-3 and TRBJ2-2; D ambiguous. CDR1 and CDR2 from the germline V gene are MNHEY and SVGEGT. This CDR3 is 13 amino acids long.

This rearrangement joins TRBV15 to TRBJ2-6, with D unclear. CDR1 and CDR2 from the germline V gene are LNHNV and YYDKDF (reference sequence). The CDR3 length is 16 residues. Deletions cut 0 bases from V and 0 bases from J, with 6 bases between. CDR3 region: CATSRESRSGANVLTF. In nucleotides, the CDR3 is TGTGCCACCAGCAGAGAGAGCCGCTCTGGGGCCAACGTCCTGACTTTC.

This clonotype was counted many times. This chain connects TRBV4-3 to TRBJ1-2; 8 positions match TRBD1. The germline V gene encodes CDR1 LGHNA and CDR2 YSLEER. The J segment lost 8 bases and the V segment lost 3 bases, leaving 11 bases of the junction unmatched. This CDR3 region has 15 residues. CDR3 DNA: TGCGCCAGCAGCCATCTGAGCAGGGACAGGCAGGGCTACACCTTC. This codes for CASSHLSRDRQGYTF.

This clonotype was counted many times. This sequence joins TRBV5-1 and TRBJ2-3; 9 positions agree with TRBD2. V shed 5 bases, J shed 6 bases, and the junction held 16 bases outside the gene matches. Per the germline V gene, CDR1 is SGHRS and CDR2 is YFSETQ. The CDR3 is 17 amino acids. In DNA form, the CDR3 reads TGCGCCAGCAGACCCCGGCCGTCTAGCGGGGAAGTTGATACGCAGTATTTT. Its translation is CASRPRPSSGEVDTQYF.

The rearrangement links TRBV29-1 to TRBJ1-5; 9 bases map to TRBD1. V shed 4 bases and J 0 bases; nucleotides not matched to a gene: 4. Germline V CDR1 and CDR2: SQVTM, ANQGSEA. This CDR3 has 15 amino acids. The CDR3 region has the DNA TGCAGCGTTGGGACAGGGGAAAGTAGCAATCAGCCCCAGCATTTT. It specifies CSVGTGESSNQPQHF.

The chain employs TRBV20-1 and TRBJ2-7, with 8 bases aligning to TRBD2. CDR3 length equals 14 residues. The trim removed 3 bases at V and 1 base at J, leaving 5 bases unmatched. The germline V gene has CDR1 DFQATT and CDR2 SNEGSKA (reference sequence). The CDR3 here is CSASELAESYEQYF. The CDR3 DNA is TGCAGTGCTAGTGAACTAGCGGAATCCTACGAGCAGTACTTC.

The chain uses TRBV7-2 and TRBJ1-2; the D gene is possibly TRBD1 (5 bases). Trimming took 4 bases from V and 11 from J, leaving 17 bases between them. CDR3 length: 13 amino acids. The germline V gene has CDR1 SGHTA and CDR2 FQGNSA. CDR3 sequence (DNA): TGTGCCAGCAGCTCGGGACGTTTAGCAGCATACACCTTC. Its protein is CASSSGRLAAYTF.

This clonotype came up many times. The rearrangement links TRBV7-2 to TRBJ2-5; tentatively, D is TRBD1 (5 bases). The CDR3 has 14 amino acids. CDR1 is SGHTA and CDR2 is FQGNSA in the germline V gene. V gave up 6 bases and J gave up 5 bases, with 16 bases separating them. The CDR3 reads CASSRQFGRETQYF. DNA of the CDR3: TGTGCCAGCAGTCGACAGTTTGGACGGGAGACCCAGTACTTC.

The gene calls are TRBV7-8 and TRBJ1-3, with D possibly matching TRBD1 (6 bases). The V gene's germline CDR1 is SGHVS and CDR2 FQNEAQ. The CDR3 is made up of 15 amino acids. V gave up 8 bases and J gave up 2 bases, with 16 bases separating them. CDR3 bases: TGTGCCAGCTCATCACCGGAGGGGGCTGGAAACACCATATATTTT. It translates to CASSSPEGAGNTIYF.

J is TRBJ2-7 and V is TRBV7-9, with 11 bases identical to TRBD2. Germline V lookup: CDR1 SEHNR, CDR2 FQNEAQ (reference sequence). Trimming took 1 base from V and 7 from J; bases not matched to a gene: 6. The CDR3 has 15 amino acids. DNA for the CDR3: TGTGCCAGCAGCTTAGTACTAGCGGGAGTGGAAGAGCAGTACTTC. This sequence encodes CASSLVLAGVEEQYF.

This clonotype was observed a handful of times. This sequence may be a read error, since a much larger clone differs from it by one base. V is TRBV6-5 and J is TRBJ1-1, with a weak D call TRBD1 (5 bases). V was shortened by 6 bases and J by 9 bases, with 11 bases between the two germline ends. This CDR3 contains 11 residues. CDR1 MNHEY and CDR2 SVGAGI come from the germline V gene. CDR3 amino acids: CASSRDGKAFF. CDR3 DNA: TGTGCCAGCAGCCGGGACGGGAAAGCTTTCTTT.

This clonotype was seen more than once but under ten times. J is TRBJ2-2 and V is TRBV7-2, with TRBD1 matching 8 bases. Germline-derived CDR1 and CDR2 are SGHTA and FQGNSA. V lost 6 bases and J lost 1; bases outside the gene matches: 19. The CDR3 extends over 20 amino acids. This CDR3 is CASSPLRQGLISGNTGELFF. DNA for the CDR3: TGTGCCAGCAGTCCACTCCGACAGGGGCTAATCTCCGGGAACACCGGGGAGCTGTTTTTT.